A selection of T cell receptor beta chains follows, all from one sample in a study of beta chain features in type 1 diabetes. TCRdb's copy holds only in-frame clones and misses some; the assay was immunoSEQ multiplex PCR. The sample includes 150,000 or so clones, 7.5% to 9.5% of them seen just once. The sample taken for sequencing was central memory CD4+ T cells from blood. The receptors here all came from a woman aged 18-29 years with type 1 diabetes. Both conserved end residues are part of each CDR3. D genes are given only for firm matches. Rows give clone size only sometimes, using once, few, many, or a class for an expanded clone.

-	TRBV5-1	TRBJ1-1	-	TGCGCCAGCAGCCCCAGGGTCGCGAACACTGAAGCTTTCTTT	CASSPRVANTEAFF
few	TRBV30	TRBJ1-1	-	TGTGCCTGGAGTGTAGGGGTGAACACTGAAGCTTTCTTT	CAWSVGVNTEAFF
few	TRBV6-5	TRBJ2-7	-	TGTGCCAGCAGTTTACACTTCAACAGGATTTCAAGCAAGTACTTC	CASSLHFNRISSKYF
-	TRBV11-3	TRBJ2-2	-	TGTGCCAGCAGCTTAGGACAGTCATCCGGGGAGCTGTTTTTT	CASSLGQSSGELFF
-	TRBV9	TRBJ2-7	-	TGTGCCAGCAGCCCCACTCCGACTAGTTACGAGCAGTACTTC	CASSPTPTSYEQYF
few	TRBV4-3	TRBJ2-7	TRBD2	TGCGCCAGCAGCCAAGATCTCGGGACTAGCGCCGGTCAGTACTTC	CASSQDLGTSAGQYF
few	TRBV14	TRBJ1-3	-	TGTGCCAGCAGCTCGGGACTGATCGTTGGAAACACCATATATTTT	CASSSGLIVGNTIYF
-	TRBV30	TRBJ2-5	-	TGTGCCTGGAGCCCCTTTCAAGAGACCCAGTACTTC	CAWSPFQETQYF
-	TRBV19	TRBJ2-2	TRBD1	TGTGCCAGTAGTACTGGGACAGACTACACCGGGGAGCTGTTTTTT	CASSTGTDYTGELFF
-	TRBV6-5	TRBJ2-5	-	TGTGCCAGCAGTTACTCGGGCTGGCAAGAGACCCAGTACTTC	CASSYSGWQETQYF
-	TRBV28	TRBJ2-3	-	TGTGCCAGCAGTTTACCGGGGGATCTGACAGATACGCAGTATTTT	CASSLPGDLTDTQYF
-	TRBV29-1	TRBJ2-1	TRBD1	TGCAGCGTTGTAAGGGGACAGGGCGGTGAGCAGTTCTTC	CSVVRGQGGEQFF
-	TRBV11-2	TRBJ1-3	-	TGTGCCAGCAGCTTAGATCCGGGTATGAGAAACACCATATATTTT	CASSLDPGMRNTIYF
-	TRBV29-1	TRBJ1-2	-	TGCAGCGTTTACACGGGGGGCTACACCTTC	CSVYTGGYTF
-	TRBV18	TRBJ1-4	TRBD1	TGTGCCAGCTCCCGGGACAGGATTGCAACTAATGAAAAACTGTTTTTT	CASSRDRIATNEKLFF
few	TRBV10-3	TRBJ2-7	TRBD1	TGTGCCATCAGGACGGGACAGGGATCCAACGAGCAGTACTTC	CAIRTGQGSNEQYF
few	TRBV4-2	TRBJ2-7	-	TGTGCCAGCAGCCAAGATAGAGCTCCAGGGTACGAGCAGTACTTC	CASSQDRAPGYEQYF
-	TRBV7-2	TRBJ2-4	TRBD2	TGTGCCAGCAGCCTGACTAGCGGGAACGGAAACATTCAGTACTTC	CASSLTSGNGNIQYF
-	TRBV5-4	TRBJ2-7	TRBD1	TGTGCCAGCAGTTTGCAGACAGGGGCGGCCTACGAGCAGTACTTC	CASSLQTGAAYEQYF
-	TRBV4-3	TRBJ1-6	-	TGCGCCAGCAGCCAAGAGTACAGAAGACAGACCCTCCACTTT	CASSQEYRRQTLHF
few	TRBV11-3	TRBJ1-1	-	TGTGCCAGCAGCTTAGTACAGAACACTGAAGCTTTCTTT	CASSLVQNTEAFF
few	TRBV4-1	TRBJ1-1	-	TGCGCCAGCAGCCTACCCCGGGACAAGGGTAACACTGAAGCTTTCTTT	CASSLPRDKGNTEAFF
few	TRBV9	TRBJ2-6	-	TGTGCCAGCAGCCAATGGCGGGGGCAGGCCGCCTCTGGGGCCAACGTCCTGACTTTC	CASSQWRGQAASGANVLTF